These T cell receptor beta chains were read from a single sample in a study of blood T cell repertoires in COVID-19. Some clones are missing from TCRdb's copy, which holds only in-frame ones; the method was immunoSEQ multiplex PCR. The repertoire consists of some 340,000 clones, with more than 85% occurring once and the leading ten covering around 3.9%. The specimen was PBMCs or T cells enriched from blood (not recorded which). These receptors were obtained from a woman aged 25 to 39 who had been exposed to COVID-19. The conserved cysteine and the conserved F or W are not part of the CDR3 here.

V gene: TRBV28; J gene: TRBJ1-5; CDR3 protein: ASSLRSQPQH
V gene: TRBV27; J gene: TRBJ2-3; CDR3 protein: ASSPGTGRSDTQY
V gene: TRBV10-3; J gene: TRBJ1-6; CDR3 protein: AIGTVSNSPLH
V gene: TRBV27; J gene: TRBJ1-3; CDR3 protein: ASKKYSYSGNTIY
V gene: TRBV4-1; J gene: TRBJ1-2; CDR3 protein: ASSQVNPGDGYT
V gene: TRBV5-1; J gene: TRBJ1-2; CDR3 protein: ASRVPGQGNYGYT
V gene: TRBV12-3/TRBV12-4; J gene: TRBJ2-4; CDR3 protein: ASRPGGPGIQY
V gene: TRBV5-6; J gene: TRBJ2-7; CDR3 protein: ASSFILAGAYEQY
V gene: TRBV10-3; J gene: TRBJ1-1; CDR3 protein: AISGGTEAF
V gene: TRBV6-2/TRBV6-3; J gene: TRBJ2-2; CDR3 protein: ASSTGVDTGELF
V gene: TRBV7-9; J gene: TRBJ2-7; CDR3 protein: ASSFSTSGGAEQY
V gene: TRBV5-1; J gene: TRBJ1-4; CDR3 protein: ASSLSQQPNEKLF
V gene: TRBV23-1; J gene: TRBJ1-5; CDR3 protein: ASSQPGRDSNQPQH
V gene: TRBV7-2; J gene: TRBJ1-3; CDR3 protein: ASSLGQRRTIY
V gene: TRBV21-1; J gene: TRBJ1-1; CDR3 protein: ASSGTGTGNTEAF
V gene: TRBV3-1/TRBV3-2; J gene: TRBJ1-5; CDR3 protein: ASSHLSGDQPQH
V gene: TRBV7-2; J gene: TRBJ2-1; CDR3 protein: ASSWGGNEQF
V gene: TRBV11-2; J gene: TRBJ1-1; CDR3 protein: ASSLYGQATNEAF
V gene: TRBV3-1/TRBV3-2; J gene: TRBJ2-3; CDR3 protein: ASRPGQGASGTQY
V gene: TRBV4-1; J gene: TRBJ2-5; CDR3 protein: ASSRIDRGQETQY
V gene: TRBV18; J gene: TRBJ2-7; CDR3 protein: ASSPGTSGVYEQY
V gene: TRBV25-1; J gene: TRBJ1-2; CDR3 protein: ASSEYDGTPGYT
V gene: TRBV7-7; J gene: TRBJ2-5; CDR3 protein: ASSLGRAEETQY
V gene: TRBV15; J gene: TRBJ2-1; CDR3 protein: ATSSVRGEQF
V gene: TRBV5-1; J gene: TRBJ1-4; CDR3 protein: ASSLMPAGTQNYPRGYEKLF
V gene: TRBV5-1; J gene: TRBJ1-1; CDR3 protein: ASSGGQSKTEAF
V gene: TRBV4-1; J gene: TRBJ2-7; CDR3 protein: ASSHRTGGSYEQY
V gene: TRBV7-8; J gene: TRBJ1-2; CDR3 protein: ASSGRGWANVEYGYT
V gene: TRBV5-6; J gene: TRBJ2-1; CDR3 protein: ASSGGGAAYNEQF
V gene: TRBV19; J gene: TRBJ1-6; CDR3 protein: ASSIDYRGYGSPLH
V gene: TRBV11-2; J gene: TRBJ2-1; CDR3 protein: ASSLDALPYNEQF
V gene: TRBV12-3/TRBV12-4; J gene: TRBJ1-2; CDR3 protein: ASRTAGAYGYT
V gene: TRBV3-1/TRBV3-2; J gene: TRBJ2-5; CDR3 protein: ASSHGLQETQY
V gene: TRBV5-4; J gene: TRBJ1-3; CDR3 protein: ASSSQIPGNTIY
V gene: TRBV7-2; J gene: TRBJ2-5; CDR3 protein: ASSLLAGGLQETQY